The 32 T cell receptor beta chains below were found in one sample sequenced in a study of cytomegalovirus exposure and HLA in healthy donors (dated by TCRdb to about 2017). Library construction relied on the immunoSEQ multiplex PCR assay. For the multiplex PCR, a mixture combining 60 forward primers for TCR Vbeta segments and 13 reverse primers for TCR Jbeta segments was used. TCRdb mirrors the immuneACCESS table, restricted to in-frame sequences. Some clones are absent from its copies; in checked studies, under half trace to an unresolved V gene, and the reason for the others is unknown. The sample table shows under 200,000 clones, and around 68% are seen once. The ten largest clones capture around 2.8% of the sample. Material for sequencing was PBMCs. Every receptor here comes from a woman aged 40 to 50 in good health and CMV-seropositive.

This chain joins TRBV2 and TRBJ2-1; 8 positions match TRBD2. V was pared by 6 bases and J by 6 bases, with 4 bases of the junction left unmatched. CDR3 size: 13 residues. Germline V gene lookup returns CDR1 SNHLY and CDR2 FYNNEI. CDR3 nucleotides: TGTGCCAGCAGAATGAGCGGGGGCAATGAGCAGTTCTTC. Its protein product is CASRMSGGNEQFF.

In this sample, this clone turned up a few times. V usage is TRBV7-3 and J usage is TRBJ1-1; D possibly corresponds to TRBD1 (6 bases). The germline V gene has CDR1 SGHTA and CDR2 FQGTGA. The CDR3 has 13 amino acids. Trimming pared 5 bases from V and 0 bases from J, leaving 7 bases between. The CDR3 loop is CASSTGLNTEAFF. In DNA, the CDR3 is TGTGCCAGCAGCACAGGGCTGAACACTGAAGCTTTCTTT.

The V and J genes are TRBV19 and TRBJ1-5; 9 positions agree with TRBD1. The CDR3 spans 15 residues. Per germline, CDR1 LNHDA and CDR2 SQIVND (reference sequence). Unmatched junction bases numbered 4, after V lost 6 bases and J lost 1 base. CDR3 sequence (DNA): TGTGCCAGTAGCGCACAGGGGGCGAGCAATCAGCCCCAGCATTTT. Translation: CASSAQGASNQPQHF.

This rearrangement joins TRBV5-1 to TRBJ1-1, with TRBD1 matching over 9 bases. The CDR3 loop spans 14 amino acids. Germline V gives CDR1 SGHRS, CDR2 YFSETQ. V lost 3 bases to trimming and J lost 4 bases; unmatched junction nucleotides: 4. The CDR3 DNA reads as TGCGCCAGCAGCTCGGGGACAGGGAGCACTGAAGCTTTCTTT. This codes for CASSSGTGSTEAFF.

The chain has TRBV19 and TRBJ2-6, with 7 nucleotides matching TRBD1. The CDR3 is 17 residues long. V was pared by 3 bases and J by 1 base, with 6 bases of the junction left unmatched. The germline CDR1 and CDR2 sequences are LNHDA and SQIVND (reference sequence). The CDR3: CASSILLQGSGANVLTF. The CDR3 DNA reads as TGTGCCAGTAGTATTCTCCTACAGGGGTCTGGGGCCAACGTCCTGACTTTC.

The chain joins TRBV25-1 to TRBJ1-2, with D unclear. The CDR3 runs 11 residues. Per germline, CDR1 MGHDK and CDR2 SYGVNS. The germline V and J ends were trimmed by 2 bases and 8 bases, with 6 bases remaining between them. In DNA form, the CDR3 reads TGTGCCAGCAGTGAAAACAACGGCTACACCTTC. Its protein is CASSENNGYTF.

The CDR3 here is CASSRHRAGNTEAFF. CDR3 coding DNA: TGTGCCAGCAGCCGACACAGGGCCGGGAACACTGAAGCTTTCTTT. The rearrangement links TRBV7-2 to TRBJ1-1, with D possibly being TRBD1 (6 bases). This CDR3 is 15 amino acids long. CDR1 SGHTA and CDR2 FQGNSA come from the germline V gene. Between the trimmed V and J ends, which lost 5 bases and 1 base, there was a span of 14 bases. The entire variable domain, with the rest obtained from reference TRBV7-2 and TRBJ1-1, is as follows: GAGVSQSPSNKVTEKGKDVELRCDPISGHTALYWYRQSLGQGLEFLIYFQGNSAPDKSGLPSDRFSAERTGGSVSTLTIQRTQQEDSAVYLCASSRHRAGNTEAFFGQGTRLTVV.

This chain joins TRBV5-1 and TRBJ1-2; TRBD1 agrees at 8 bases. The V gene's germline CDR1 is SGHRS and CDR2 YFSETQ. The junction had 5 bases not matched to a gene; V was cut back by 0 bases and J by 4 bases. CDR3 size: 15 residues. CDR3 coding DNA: TGCGCCAGCAGCTTGGGTATTACAGGGGGCTATGGCTACACCTTC. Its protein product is CASSLGITGGYGYTF.

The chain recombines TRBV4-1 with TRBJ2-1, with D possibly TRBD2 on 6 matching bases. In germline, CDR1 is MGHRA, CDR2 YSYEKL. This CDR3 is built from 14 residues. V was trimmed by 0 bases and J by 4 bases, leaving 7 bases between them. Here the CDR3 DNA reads TGCGCCAGCAGCCAAGAGGGGGGTTACAATGAGCAGTTCTTC. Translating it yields CASSQEGGYNEQFF.

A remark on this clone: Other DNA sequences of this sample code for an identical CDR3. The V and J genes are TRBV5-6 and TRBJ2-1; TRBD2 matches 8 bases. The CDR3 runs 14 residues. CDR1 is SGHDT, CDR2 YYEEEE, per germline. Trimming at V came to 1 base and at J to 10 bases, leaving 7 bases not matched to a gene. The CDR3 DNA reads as TGTGCCAGCAGCTTGTACGGGAGGGCGGGGGAGCAGTTCTTC. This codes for CASSLYGRAGEQFF.

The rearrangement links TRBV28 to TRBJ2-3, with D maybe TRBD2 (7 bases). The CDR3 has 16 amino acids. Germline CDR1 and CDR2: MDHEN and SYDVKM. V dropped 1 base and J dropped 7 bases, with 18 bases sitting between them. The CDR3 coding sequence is TGTGCCAGCAGTTTATTTTCCGGGGGGCGGGAGAATACGCAGTATTTT. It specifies CASSLFSGGRENTQYF.

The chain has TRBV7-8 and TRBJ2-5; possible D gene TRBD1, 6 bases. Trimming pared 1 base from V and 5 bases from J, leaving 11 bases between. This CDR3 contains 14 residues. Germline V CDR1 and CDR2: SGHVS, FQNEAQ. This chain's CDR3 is CASSLGGQGETQYF. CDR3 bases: TGTGCCAGCAGCTTAGGGGGGCAGGGGGAGACCCAGTACTTC.

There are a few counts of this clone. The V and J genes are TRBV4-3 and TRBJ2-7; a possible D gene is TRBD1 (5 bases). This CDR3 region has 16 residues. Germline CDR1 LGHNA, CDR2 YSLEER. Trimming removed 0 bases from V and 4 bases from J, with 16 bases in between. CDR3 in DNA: TGCGCCAGCAGCCAAGAACAGGCCCGGCCTGGGTACGAGCAGTACTTC. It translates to CASSQEQARPGYEQYF.

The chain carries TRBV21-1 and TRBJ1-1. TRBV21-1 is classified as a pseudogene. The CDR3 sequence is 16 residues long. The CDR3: CASSKWERQLNTEAFF. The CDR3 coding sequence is TGTGCCAGCAGCAAATGGGAGAGGCAGTTAAACACTGAAGCTTTCTTT.

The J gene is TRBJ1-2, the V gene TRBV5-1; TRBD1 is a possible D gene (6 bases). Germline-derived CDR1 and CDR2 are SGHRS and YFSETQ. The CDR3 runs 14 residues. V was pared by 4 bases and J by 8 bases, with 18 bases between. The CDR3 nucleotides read TGCGCCAGCAGCCAACAGGGTCCCCTTGACGGCTACACCTTC. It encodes CASSQQGPLDGYTF. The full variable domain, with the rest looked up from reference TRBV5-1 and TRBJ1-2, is KAGVTQTPRYLIKTRGQQVTLSCSPISGHRSVSWYQQTPGQGLQFLFEYFSETQRNKGNFPGRFSGRQFSNSRSEMNVSTLELGDSALYLCASSQQGPLDGYTFGSGTRLTVV.

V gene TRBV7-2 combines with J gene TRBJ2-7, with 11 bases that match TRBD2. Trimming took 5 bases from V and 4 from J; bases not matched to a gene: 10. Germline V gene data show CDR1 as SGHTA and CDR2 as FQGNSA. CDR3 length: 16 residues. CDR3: CASSLQTSGEWYEQYF. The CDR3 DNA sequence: TGTGCCAGCAGCCTTCAGACTAGCGGGGAGTGGTACGAGCAGTACTTC.

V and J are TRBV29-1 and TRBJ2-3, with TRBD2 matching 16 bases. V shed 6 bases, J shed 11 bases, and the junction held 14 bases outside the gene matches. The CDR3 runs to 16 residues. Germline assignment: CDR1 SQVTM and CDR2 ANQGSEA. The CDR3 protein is CSVPGTSGRASLWQYF. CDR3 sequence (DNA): TGCAGCGTGCCCGGGACTAGCGGGAGGGCCTCCCTTTGGCAGTATTTT.

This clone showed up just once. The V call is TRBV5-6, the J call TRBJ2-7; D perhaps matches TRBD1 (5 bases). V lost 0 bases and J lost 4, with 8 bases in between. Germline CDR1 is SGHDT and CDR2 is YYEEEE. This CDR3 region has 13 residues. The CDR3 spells CASSLDQGYEQYF. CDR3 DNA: TGTGCCAGCAGCTTGGATCAGGGTTACGAGCAGTACTTC.

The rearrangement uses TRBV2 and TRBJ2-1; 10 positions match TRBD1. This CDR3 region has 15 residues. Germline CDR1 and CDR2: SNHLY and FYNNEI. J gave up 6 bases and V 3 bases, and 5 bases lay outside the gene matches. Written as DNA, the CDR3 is TGTGCCAGCAGTGAGGGACAGGGGTGGACCAATGAGCAGTTCTTC. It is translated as CASSEGQGWTNEQFF.

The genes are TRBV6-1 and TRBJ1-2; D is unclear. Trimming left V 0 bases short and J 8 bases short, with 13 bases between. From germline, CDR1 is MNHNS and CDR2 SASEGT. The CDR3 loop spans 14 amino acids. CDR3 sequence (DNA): TGTGCCAGCAGTGAAGCGCAACAGTTTGCAGGCTACACCTTC. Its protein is CASSEAQQFAGYTF.

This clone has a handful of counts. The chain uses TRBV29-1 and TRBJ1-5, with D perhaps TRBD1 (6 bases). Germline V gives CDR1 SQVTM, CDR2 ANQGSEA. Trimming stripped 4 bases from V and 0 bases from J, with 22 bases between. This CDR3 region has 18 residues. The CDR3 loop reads CSVGGDAGRGDSNQPQHF. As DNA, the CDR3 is TGCAGCGTTGGAGGGGATGCGGGGAGGGGGGATAGCAATCAGCCCCAGCATTTT.

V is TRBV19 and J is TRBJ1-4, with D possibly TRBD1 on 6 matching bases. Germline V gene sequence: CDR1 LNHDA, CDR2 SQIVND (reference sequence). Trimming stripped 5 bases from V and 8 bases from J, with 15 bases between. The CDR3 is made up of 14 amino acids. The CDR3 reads CASSLLTGNEKLFF. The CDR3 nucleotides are TGTGCCAGTAGTCTACTAACAGGGAACGAAAAACTGTTTTTT.

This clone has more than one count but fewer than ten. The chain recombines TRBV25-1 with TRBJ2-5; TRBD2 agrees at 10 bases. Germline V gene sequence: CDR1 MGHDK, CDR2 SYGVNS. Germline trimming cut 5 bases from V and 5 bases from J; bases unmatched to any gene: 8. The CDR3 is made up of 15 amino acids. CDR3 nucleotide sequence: TGTGCCAGCAGTTCGCCGAGCGGGGGGGCGGAGACCCAGTACTTC. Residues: CASSSPSGGAETQYF.

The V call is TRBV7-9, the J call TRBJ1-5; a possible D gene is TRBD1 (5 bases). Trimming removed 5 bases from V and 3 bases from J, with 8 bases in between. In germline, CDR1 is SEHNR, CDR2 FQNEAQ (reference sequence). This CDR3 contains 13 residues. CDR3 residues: CASSGAPNQPQHF. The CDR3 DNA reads TGTGCCAGCAGCGGGGCCCCCAATCAGCCCCAGCATTTT.

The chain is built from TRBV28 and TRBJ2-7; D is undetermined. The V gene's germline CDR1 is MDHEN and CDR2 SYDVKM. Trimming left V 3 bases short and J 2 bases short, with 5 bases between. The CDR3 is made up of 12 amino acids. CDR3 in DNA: TGTGCCAGCAGTTTCTCCCCCTACGAGCAGTACTTC. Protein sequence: CASSFSPYEQYF. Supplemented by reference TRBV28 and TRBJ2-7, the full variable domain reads DVKVTQSSRYLVKRTGEKVFLECVQDMDHENMFWYRQDPGLGLRLIYFSYDVKMKEKGDIPEGYSVSREKKERFSLILESASTNQTSMYLCASSFSPYEQYFGPGTRLTVT.

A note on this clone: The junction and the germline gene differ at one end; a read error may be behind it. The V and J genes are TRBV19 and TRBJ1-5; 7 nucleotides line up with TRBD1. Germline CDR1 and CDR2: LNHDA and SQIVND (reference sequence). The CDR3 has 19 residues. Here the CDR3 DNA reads TGTGCCAGTAGTATACAGGACAGGCTATGGGGGAATAGCAATCAGCCCCAGAATTTT. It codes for CASSIQDRLWGNSNQPQNF.

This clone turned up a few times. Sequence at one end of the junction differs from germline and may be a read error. The CDR3 sequence is CASSWGVGQPQNF. DNA for the CDR3: TGTGCCAGCAGCTGGGGGGTAGGTCAGCCCCAGAATTTT. This sequence joins TRBV7-9 and TRBJ1-5, with D possibly TRBD1 on 5 matching bases. This CDR3 comprises 13 residues. Germline lookup yields CDR1 SEHNR and CDR2 FQNEAQ (reference sequence).

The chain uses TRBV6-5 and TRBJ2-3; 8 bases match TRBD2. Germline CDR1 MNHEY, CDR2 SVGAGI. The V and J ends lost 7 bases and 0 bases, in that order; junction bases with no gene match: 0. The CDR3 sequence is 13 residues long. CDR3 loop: CASTSGSTDTQYF. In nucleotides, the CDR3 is TGTGCCAGCACTAGCGGGAGCACAGATACGCAGTATTTT.

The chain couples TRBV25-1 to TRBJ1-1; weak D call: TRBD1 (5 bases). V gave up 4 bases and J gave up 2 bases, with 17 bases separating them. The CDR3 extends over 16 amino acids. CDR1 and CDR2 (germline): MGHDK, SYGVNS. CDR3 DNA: TGTGCCAGCAGTGCCTTGGCTGGGGCCCTAAACACTGAAGCTTTCTTT. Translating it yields CASSALAGALNTEAFF.

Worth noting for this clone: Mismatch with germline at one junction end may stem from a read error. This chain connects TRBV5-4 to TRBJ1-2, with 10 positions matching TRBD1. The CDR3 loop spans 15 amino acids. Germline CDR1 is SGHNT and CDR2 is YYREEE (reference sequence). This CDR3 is CASSVDRGHIYGYPF. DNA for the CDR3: TGTGCCAGCAGCGTAGACAGGGGGCACATATATGGCTACCCCTTC.

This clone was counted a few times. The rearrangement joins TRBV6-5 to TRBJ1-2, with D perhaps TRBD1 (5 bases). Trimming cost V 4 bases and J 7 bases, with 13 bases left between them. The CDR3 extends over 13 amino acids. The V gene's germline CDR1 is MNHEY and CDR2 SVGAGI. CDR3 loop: CASSSFQGRGYTF. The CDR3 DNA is TGTGCCAGCAGTTCCTTCCAGGGTCGTGGCTACACCTTC.

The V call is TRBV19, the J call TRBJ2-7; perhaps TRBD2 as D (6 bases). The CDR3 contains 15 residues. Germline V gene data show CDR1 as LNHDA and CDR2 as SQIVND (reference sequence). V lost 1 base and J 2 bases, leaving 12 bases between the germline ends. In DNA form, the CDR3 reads TGTGCCAGTAGTATAGCTCGGGAGTACCCCTACGAGCAGTACTTC. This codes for CASSIAREYPYEQYF.